This T cell receptor beta chain emerged from a study of monozygotic twins with inflammatory bowel disease. Study-wide findings and caveats: Compared with healthy co-twins, IBD patients showed reduced TCRbeta repertoire diversity by inverse Simpson. There were differing immunosuppressive treatments, which may have added variability to patient repertoires.

As regards this clonotype: Antigen specificity is unknown.

Each CDR3 protein gets one entry in TCRdb, which reprocessed the 5' RACE reads and gives no DNA. The table gives 300,000 to 400,000 distinct CDR3 sequences; the top ten clones make up around 2% of it. CDR1 is SGHAT and CDR2 is FQNNGV in the germline V gene. CDR3 length equals 16 residues. This clonotype was obtained from a human donor with ulcerative colitis or Crohn's disease, or a healthy co-twin of an affected twin (not recorded which). Sequenced input: blood. The V call is TRBV11-2, the J call TRBJ2-3; TCRdb proposes TRBD2, but this gene call is untestable without DNA. The CDR3 is CASSQIAGGRADTQYF.